This T cell receptor (beta chain) was captured by sequencing in a study of T-cell memory formation after mild COVID-19. This clonotype turned up a few times. TCRdb used MiXCR to reprocess the 5' RACE reads, holding one entry per CDR3 protein. The table shows roughly 600,000 distinct CDR3 sequences, with more than 15% occurring only once. CDR3 length: 12 amino acids. V was trimmed by 6 bases and J by 5 bases, leaving 9 bases between them. Germline lookup yields CDR1 SNHLY and CDR2 FYNNEI. This sequence originates from an adult woman who had mild COVID-19 (a few samples of this study predate the infection). Cell type and time point are not known. Sample: PBMCs or a T cell subset sorted from them (not recorded which). V usage is TRBV2 and J usage is TRBJ2-3, with D uncertain. CDR3 in amino acids: CASSKLVDTQYF. The DNA for the CDR3 is TGTGCCAGCAGCAAGCTCGTAGATACGCAGTATTTT.